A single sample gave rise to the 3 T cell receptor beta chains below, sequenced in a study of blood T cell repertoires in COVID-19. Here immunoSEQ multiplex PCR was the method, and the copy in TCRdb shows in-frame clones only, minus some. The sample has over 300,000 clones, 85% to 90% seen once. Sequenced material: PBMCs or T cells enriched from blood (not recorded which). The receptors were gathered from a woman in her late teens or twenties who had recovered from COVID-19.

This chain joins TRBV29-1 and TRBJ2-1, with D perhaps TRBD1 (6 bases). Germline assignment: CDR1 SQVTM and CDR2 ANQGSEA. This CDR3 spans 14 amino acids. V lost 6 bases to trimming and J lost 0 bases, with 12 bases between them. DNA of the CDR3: TGCAGCGTAACAGGGCTCAGCTCCTACAATGAGCAGTTCTTC. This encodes CSVTGLSSYNEQFF.

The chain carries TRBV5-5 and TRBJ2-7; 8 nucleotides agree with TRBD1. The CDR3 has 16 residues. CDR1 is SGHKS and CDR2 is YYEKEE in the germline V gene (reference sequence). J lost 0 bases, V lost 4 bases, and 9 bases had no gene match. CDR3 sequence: CASSPNRDRSSYEQYF. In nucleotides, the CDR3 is TGTGCCAGCAGCCCTAACCGGGACAGGAGCTCCTACGAGCAGTACTTC.

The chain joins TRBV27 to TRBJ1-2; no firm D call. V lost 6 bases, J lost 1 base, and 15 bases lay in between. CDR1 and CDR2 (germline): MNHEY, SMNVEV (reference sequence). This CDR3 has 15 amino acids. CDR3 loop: CASSDLQSLNYGYTF. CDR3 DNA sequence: TGTGCCAGCAGCGATCTCCAAAGCCTTAACTATGGCTACACCTTC.